The clone carrying this TCR beta chain was observed a few times. Its antigen remains unknown. The beta constant-region primer was an equimolar mix of two oligonucleotides covering TRBC1 and TRBC2. The ligated cDNA underwent four PCR rounds using SP2 and nested alpha and beta constant-region primers. The cDNA 3' end received a ligated single-stranded oligonucleotide carrying the SP2 primer and a 12-nucleotide UMI. TCRdb re-called the UMI-ligation and nested PCR reads with MiXCR, one entry per CDR3 protein. Of over 110,000 distinct CDR3 sequences listed, approximately 20% are singletons. CD4 T cells were positively selected, then CD8 T cells from the CD4-negative fraction. The record originates from a study of naive and memory T cell subsets. General study points: TCR abundance followed a power law differing between naive and memory subsets. Naive repertoires, especially CD8, held a few larger clonotypes, possibly memory cells re-expressing CD45RA. In naive cells, over 90% of TCR sequences were seen only once.

This CDR3 is built from 15 residues. Deletions cut 3 bases from V and 8 bases from J, with 19 bases between. This chain connects TRBV12-3 or TRBV12-4 to TRBJ1-2, with a tentative D call TRBD1 (5 bases). What was sequenced was naive CD8+ T cells from blood. The clonotype originates from a human donor in good health. The CDR3 loop reads CASSFLRGTLWGYTF. CDR3 coding DNA: TGTGCCAGCAGTTTCTTACGGGGGACCCTCTGGGGCTACACCTTC.